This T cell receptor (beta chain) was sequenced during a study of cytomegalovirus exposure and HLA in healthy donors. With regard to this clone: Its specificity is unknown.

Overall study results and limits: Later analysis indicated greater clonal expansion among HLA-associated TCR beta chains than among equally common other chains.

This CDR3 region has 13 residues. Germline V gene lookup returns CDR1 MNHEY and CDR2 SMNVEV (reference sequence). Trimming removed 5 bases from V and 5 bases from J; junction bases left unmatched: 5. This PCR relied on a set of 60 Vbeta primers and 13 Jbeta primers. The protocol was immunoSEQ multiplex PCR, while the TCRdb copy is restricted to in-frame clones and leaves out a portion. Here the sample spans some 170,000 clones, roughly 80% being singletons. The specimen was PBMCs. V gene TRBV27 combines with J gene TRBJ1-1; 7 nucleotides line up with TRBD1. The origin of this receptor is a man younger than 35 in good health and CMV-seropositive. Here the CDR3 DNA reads TGTGCCAGCAGTGCGACAGGGATGACTGAAGCTTTCTTT. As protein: CASSATGMTEAFF.